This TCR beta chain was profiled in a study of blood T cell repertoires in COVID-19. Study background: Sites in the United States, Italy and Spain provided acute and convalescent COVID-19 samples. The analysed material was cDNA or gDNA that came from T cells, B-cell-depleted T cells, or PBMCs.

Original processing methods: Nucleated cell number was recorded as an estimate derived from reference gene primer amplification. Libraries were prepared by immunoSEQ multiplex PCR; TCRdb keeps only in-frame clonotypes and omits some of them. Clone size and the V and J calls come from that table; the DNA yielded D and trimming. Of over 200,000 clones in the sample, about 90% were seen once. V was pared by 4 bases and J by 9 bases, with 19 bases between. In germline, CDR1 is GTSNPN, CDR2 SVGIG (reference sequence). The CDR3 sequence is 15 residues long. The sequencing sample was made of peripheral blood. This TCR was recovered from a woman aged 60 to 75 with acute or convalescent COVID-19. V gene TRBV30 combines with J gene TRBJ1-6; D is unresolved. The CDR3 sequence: CAWTSPRFERSPLHF. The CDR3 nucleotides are TGTGCCTGGACCTCTCCGCGGTTTGAGCGTTCACCCCTCCACTTT.